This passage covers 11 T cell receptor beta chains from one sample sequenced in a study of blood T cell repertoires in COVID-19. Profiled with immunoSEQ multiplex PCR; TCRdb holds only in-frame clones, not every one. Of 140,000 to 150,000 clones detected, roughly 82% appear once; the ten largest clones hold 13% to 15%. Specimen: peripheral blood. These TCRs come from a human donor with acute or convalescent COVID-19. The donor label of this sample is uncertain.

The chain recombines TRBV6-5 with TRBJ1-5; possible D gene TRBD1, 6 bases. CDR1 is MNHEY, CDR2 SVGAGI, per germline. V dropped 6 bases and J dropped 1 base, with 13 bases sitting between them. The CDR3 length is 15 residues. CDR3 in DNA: TGTGCCAGCAGGTTGCGACAGGTCAGCAATCAGCCCCAGCATTTT. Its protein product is CASRLRQVSNQPQHF.

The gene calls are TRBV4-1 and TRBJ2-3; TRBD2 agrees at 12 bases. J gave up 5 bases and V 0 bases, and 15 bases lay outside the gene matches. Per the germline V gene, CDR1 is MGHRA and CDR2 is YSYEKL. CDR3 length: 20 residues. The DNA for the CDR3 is TGCGCCAGCAGCCAAGATCAATCGGGACTAGCGGGTAGAAGAGAAGATACGCAGTATTTT. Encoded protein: CASSQDQSGLAGRREDTQYF.

CDR3 in DNA: TGTGCCATCAGCCCGAGACTAGCTCCGGGAGAGACCCAGTACTTC. Its translation: CAISPRLAPGETQYF. V is TRBV10-3 and J is TRBJ2-5; 7 bases map to TRBD2. V dropped 6 bases and J dropped 4; count of bases not matched to a gene: 11. The CDR3 consists of 15 residues. Germline lookup yields CDR1 ENHRY and CDR2 SYGVKD.

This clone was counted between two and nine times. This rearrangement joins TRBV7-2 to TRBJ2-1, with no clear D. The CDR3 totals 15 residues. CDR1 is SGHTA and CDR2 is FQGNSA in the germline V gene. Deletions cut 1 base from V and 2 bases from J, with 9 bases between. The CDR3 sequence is CASSLDARTYNEQFF. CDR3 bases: TGTGCCAGCAGCTTAGATGCGCGTACCTACAATGAGCAGTTCTTC. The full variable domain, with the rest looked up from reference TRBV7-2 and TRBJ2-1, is GAGVSQSPSNKVTEKGKDVELRCDPISGHTALYWYRQSLGQGLEFLIYFQGNSAPDKSGLPSDRFSAERTGGSVSTLTIQRTQQEDSAVYLCASSLDARTYNEQFFGPGTRLTVL.

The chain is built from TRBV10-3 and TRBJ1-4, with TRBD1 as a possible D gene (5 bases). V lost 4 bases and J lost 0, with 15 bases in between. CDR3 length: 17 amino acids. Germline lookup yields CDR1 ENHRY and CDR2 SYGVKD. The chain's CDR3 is CAISGDPGSTTNEKLFF. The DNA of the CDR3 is TGTGCCATCAGTGGGGACCCCGGGAGTACAACTAATGAAAAACTGTTTTTT.

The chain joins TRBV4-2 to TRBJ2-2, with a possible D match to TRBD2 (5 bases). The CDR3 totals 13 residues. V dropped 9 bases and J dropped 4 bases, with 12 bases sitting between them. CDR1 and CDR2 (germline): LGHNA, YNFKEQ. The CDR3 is CASGGPSTGELFF. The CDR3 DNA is TGTGCCAGTGGAGGACCGTCCACCGGGGAGCTGTTTTTT.

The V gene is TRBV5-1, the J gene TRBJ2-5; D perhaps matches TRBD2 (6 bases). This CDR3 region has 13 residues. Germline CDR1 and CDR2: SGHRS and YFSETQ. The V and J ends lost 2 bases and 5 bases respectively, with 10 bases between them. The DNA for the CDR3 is TGCGCCAGCAGCTTCGGGGGTGGGGAGACCCAGTACTTC. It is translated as CASSFGGGETQYF.

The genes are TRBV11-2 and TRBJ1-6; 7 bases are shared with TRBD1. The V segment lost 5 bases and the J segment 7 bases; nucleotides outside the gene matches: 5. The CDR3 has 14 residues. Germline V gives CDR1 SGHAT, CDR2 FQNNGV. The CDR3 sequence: CASSPHRGNSPLHF. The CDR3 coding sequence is TGTGCCAGCAGCCCCCACAGGGGAAATTCACCCCTCCACTTT.

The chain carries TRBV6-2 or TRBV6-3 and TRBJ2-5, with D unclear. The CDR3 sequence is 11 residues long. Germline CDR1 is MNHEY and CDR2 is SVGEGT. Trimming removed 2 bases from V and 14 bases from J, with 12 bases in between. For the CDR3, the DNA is TGTGCCAGCAGTTACGCCGAACCCCTATACTTC. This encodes CASSYAEPLYF.

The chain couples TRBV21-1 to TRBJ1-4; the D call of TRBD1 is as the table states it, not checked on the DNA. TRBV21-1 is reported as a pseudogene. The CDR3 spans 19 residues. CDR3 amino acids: CASSKGTGGEDCSREKLFF. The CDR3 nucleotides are TGTGCCAGCAGCAAGGGGACAGGGGGTGAGGATTGCTCACGCGAAAAACTGTTTTTT.

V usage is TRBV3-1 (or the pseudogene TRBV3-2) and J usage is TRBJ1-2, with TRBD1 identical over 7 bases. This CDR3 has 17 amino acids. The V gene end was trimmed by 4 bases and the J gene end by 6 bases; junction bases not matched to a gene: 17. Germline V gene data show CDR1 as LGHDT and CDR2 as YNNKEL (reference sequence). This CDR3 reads CASSLPPGGTMFNGYTF. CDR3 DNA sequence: TGTGCCAGCAGCCTTCCCCCAGGGGGTACGATGTTTAATGGCTACACCTTC.